The rows below give T cell receptor beta chains drawn from one sample of a study of cytomegalovirus exposure and HLA in healthy donors. The repertoire was sequenced with immunoSEQ multiplex PCR; TCRdb's copy has only in-frame clones and lacks some. The top ten clones hold around 2% of a sample with over 70,000 clones, about 84% of them seen once. The sample comprised PBMCs. These receptors all come from a man aged 18 to 30 in good health and CMV-seronegative. Both conserved end residues are part of each CDR3. Fields, in order: D gene, J gene, CDR3 length, V gene, clone size, CDR3 protein, CDR3 DNA. D genes are given only for firm matches. The size of a clone is reported for some rows only, either as once, few or many, or as a class for expanded clones.

NA | TRBJ1-6 | 14 | TRBV12-5 | NA | CASGLTENNSPLHF | TGTGCTAGTGGTTTAACAGAAAATAATTCACCCCTCCACTTT
TRBD1 | TRBJ1-1 | 15 | TRBV7-9 | NA | CASSSLGQMNTEAFF | TGTGCCAGCAGCTCCCTGGGACAGATGAACACTGAAGCTTTCTTT
NA | TRBJ2-5 | 16 | TRBV4-1 | NA | CASSQVFPGEVETQYF | TGCGCCAGCAGCCAAGTGTTTCCAGGGGAAGTGGAGACCCAGTACTTC
TRBD1 | TRBJ1-5 | 17 | TRBV4-1 | NA | CASSQDHRGPSNQPQHF | TGCGCCAGCAGCCAAGACCACAGGGGGCCCAGCAATCAGCCCCAGCATTTT
TRBD1 | TRBJ1-1 | 15 | TRBV18 | NA | CASSRTGDMNTEAFF | TGTGCCAGCTCACGGACAGGGGACATGAACACTGAAGCTTTCTTT
TRBD1 | TRBJ2-2 | 20 | TRBV27 | NA | CASRRDFKPPGQGAVGELFF | TGTGCCAGCAGGCGCGATTTTAAACCCCCGGGACAGGGGGCCGTCGGGGAGCTGTTTTTT
NA | TRBJ1-1 | 15 | TRBV30 | NA | CAWSVFRPRGAEAFF | TGTGCCTGGAGTGTATTTCGTCCCCGAGGCGCTGAAGCTTTCTTT
TRBD2 | TRBJ2-3 | 17 | TRBV18 | NA | CASSPAASGGSTDTQYF | TGTGCCAGCTCACCGGCGGCTAGCGGGGGTAGTACAGATACGCAGTATTTT
NA | TRBJ1-2 | 9 | TRBV20-1 | NA | CSAGSPYTF | TGCAGTGCTGGGAGTCCCTACACCTTC
TRBD1 | TRBJ1-2 | 15 | TRBV25-1 | NA | CASSAPGTGNYGYTF | TGTGCCAGCAGTGCTCCCGGGACAGGGAACTATGGCTACACCTTC
TRBD2 | TRBJ2-7 | 14 | TRBV6-1 | NA | CASKWAGDSYEQYF | TGTGCCAGCAAATGGGCGGGGGACTCCTACGAGCAGTACTTC
TRBD2 | TRBJ2-1 | 15 | TRBV6-1 | medium-sized | CASSEADGGANEQFF | TGTGCCAGCAGTGAAGCAGACGGGGGGGCCAATGAGCAGTTCTTC
TRBD1 | TRBJ2-7 | 13 | TRBV5-1 | NA | CASSPDRTYEQYF | TGCGCCAGCAGCCCGGACAGGACCTACGAGCAGTACTTC
NA | TRBJ2-1 | 14 | TRBV5-8 | few | CASSEENRYNEQFF | TGTGCCAGCAGCGAAGAGAACAGGTACAATGAGCAGTTCTTC
NA | TRBJ1-1 | 14 | TRBV11-1 | NA | CASSGGRGNTEAFF | TGTGCCAGCAGCGGGGGCAGGGGAAACACTGAAGCTTTCTTT
TRBD2 | TRBJ2-5 | 16 | TRBV5-6 | few | CASSRLAEMYQETQYF | TGTGCCAGCAGTAGGCTAGCGGAGATGTACCAAGAGACCCAGTACTTC
NA | TRBJ1-1 | 15 | TRBV5-1 | once | CASSLTQIMNTEAFF | TGCGCCAGCAGCTTGACCCAGATAATGAACACTGAAGCTTTCTTT
TRBD1 | TRBJ2-1 | 15 | TRBV11-2 | once | CASRPAGTAYNEQFF | TGTGCCAGCAGACCGGCCGGGACAGCTTACAATGAGCAGTTCTTC
TRBD1 | TRBJ2-1 | 13 | TRBV19 | NA | CASSGTGDNEQFF | TGTGCCAGTAGTGGGACAGGGGACAATGAGCAGTTCTTC
NA | TRBJ2-4 | 14 | TRBV4-2 | NA | CASSQAGSKNIQYF | TGTGCCAGCAGCCAAGCGGGGTCCAAAAACATTCAGTACTTC
NA | TRBJ2-7 | 15 | TRBV7-9 | NA | CSSSLVGGGPREQYF | TGTTCCAGCAGCTTAGTAGGGGGTGGACCTCGGGAGCAGTACTTC
NA | TRBJ1-3 | 16 | TRBV9 | NA | CASSEIPGGPGNTIYF | TGTGCCAGCAGCGAAATCCCGGGGGGTCCAGGAAACACCATATATTTT
TRBD1 | TRBJ1-6 | 16 | TRBV7-8 | NA | CASSLGQGAWNSPLHF | TGTGCCAGCAGCTTAGGACAGGGGGCGTGGAATTCACCCCTCCACTTT
NA | TRBJ2-1 | 15 | TRBV25-1 | few | CASSDSQGFYNEQFF | TGTGCCAGCAGTGACTCTCAGGGTTTCTACAATGAGCAGTTCTTC
TRBD1 | TRBJ2-7 | 13 | TRBV5-1 | NA | CASSPDREYEQYF | TGCGCCAGCAGCCCGGACAGGGAATACGAGCAGTACTTC
NA | TRBJ2-2 | 13 | TRBV19 | NA | CASSIIAAGELFF | TGTGCCAGTAGTATCATAGCAGCCGGGGAGCTGTTTTTT
TRBD2 | TRBJ2-3 | 16 | TRBV9 | NA | CASSGPSGGGGDTQYF | TGTGCCAGCAGCGGGCCTAGCGGGGGGGGTGGAGATACGCAGTATTTT
TRBD1 | TRBJ1-3 | 15 | TRBV9 | NA | CASSGQGATGNTIYF | TGTGCCAGCAGCGGACAGGGGGCAACCGGAAACACCATATATTTT
NA | TRBJ1-5 | 15 | TRBV7-2 | NA | CASSLESDSNQPQHF | TGTGCCAGCAGCTTAGAGTCAGATAGCAATCAGCCCCAGCATTTT
NA | TRBJ1-1 | 14 | TRBV5-1 | NA | CASSLGSISAEAFF | TGCGCCAGCAGCTTGGGTTCCATTAGCGCTGAAGCTTTCTTT
NA | TRBJ1-2 | 15 | TRBV6-5 | NA | CASSPAQIKHYGYTF | TGTGCCAGCAGTCCCGCTCAGATAAAACACTATGGCTACACCTTC
NA | TRBJ2-7 | 11 | TRBV6-6 | NA | CASNAGNEQYF | TGTGCCAGCAACGCGGGGAACGAGCAGTACTTC
TRBD1 | TRBJ1-4 | 16 | TRBV15 | NA | CATSRDRGTGNEKLFF | TGTGCCACCAGCAGAGATCGGGGGACAGGGAATGAAAAACTGTTTTTT
TRBD1 | TRBJ2-4 | 15 | TRBV7-9 | few | CASSRQGVAKNIQYF | TGTGCCAGCAGCAGACAGGGGGTAGCCAAAAACATTCAGTACTTC
NA | TRBJ1-2 | 15 | TRBV2 | NA | CASRSNGGLSYGYTF | TGTGCCAGCAGATCCAACGGGGGACTCTCCTATGGCTACACCTTC
TRBD1 | TRBJ1-2 | 13 | TRBV18 | NA | CASSPDRSGGYTF | TGTGCCAGCTCGCCGGACAGGTCGGGAGGCTACACCTTC
TRBD1 | TRBJ1-3 | 16 | TRBV6-5 | once | CASSSTGALSGNTIYF | TGTGCCAGCAGTTCGACAGGGGCTCTCTCTGGAAACACCATATATTTT
NA | TRBJ1-1 | 16 | TRBV18 | NA | CASSGDIWRADTEAFF | TGTGCCAGCTCAGGCGACATTTGGAGGGCAGACACTGAAGCTTTCTTT
NA | TRBJ1-5 | 14 | TRBV6-1 | NA | CASSFLSNGQPQHF | TGTGCCAGCAGTTTTCTGTCGAACGGTCAGCCCCAGCATTTT
NA | TRBJ1-5 | 19 | TRBV27 | NA | CASLLRGGIHTSSNQPQHF | TGTGCCAGCCTCCTCAGAGGAGGGATACATACTTCATCCAATCAGCCCCAGCATTTT
TRBD1 | TRBJ2-7 | 16 | TRBV9 | NA | CASSPMGGQGRFEQYF | TGTGCCAGCAGCCCAATGGGGGGACAGGGACGATTCGAGCAGTACTTC